The T cell receptor (beta chain) described here comes from a study of molecular identifiers for immune sequencing clone quantification. Whole-study findings and limits: Barcode sharing among identical TCR molecules could make large clones appear smaller.

Germline loops: CDR1 DFQATT, CDR2 SNEGSKA (reference sequence). CDR3 length equals 15 residues. In the case of this clonotype: The target antigen is unknown. This may come from a read error, since a much larger clone is one base off.

TCRdb called the PCR reads again in MiXCR, with one record for every CDR3 protein. The sample has 60,000 to 70,000 distinct CDR3 sequences; 15% to 20% are singletons. CD8+CD4-CCR7+CD45RA+ cells were sorted as naive CD8 T cells. The sample taken for sequencing was naive CD8+ T cells from blood, with Jurkat cell RNA spiked in. Subset described: FACS-sorted CD8+CD4-CCR7+CD45RA+ naive T cells. The TCR sequence derives from a human donor in good health. Some libraries in this study had Jurkat cell RNA spiked in. V and J are TRBV20-1 and TRBJ1-1, with TRBD1 matching over 9 bases. CDR3 in amino acids: CSAFPYRGPNTGAFF. As DNA, the CDR3 is TGCAGTGCTTTTCCATACAGGGGGCCAAACACTGGAGCTTTCTTT.